The rows below give T cell receptor beta chains drawn from one sample of a study of Graves' ophthalmopathy and Graves' hyperthyroidism. TCRdb itself ran the multiplex PCR reads through MiXCR, one entry per CDR3 protein. Of around 1,000,000 distinct CDR3 sequences listed, about two fifths are singletons. What was sequenced was peripheral blood or thyroid tissue (not recorded which). The receptor source for this set is an adult man with Graves' hyperthyroidism. Each CDR3 is given with its conserved first and last residue. Each record gives: V gene, clone size, J gene, D gene, CDR3 DNA, CDR3 protein. The D gene is left open where the match is weak. Clone size, where shown, is once, few, many, or a class for clones that have expanded.

TRBV20-1	few	TRBJ2-7	NA	TGCAGTGCTACAGGGATAACCTACGAGCAGTACTTC	CSATGITYEQYF
TRBV14	many	TRBJ1-1	NA	TGTGCCAGCAGCCAGCGTGGGGGCGGAACTGAAGCTTTCTTT	CASSQRGGGTEAFF
TRBV19	many	TRBJ1-5	NA	TGTGCCAGTGAGGGTAGGGACATCAGGCCCCAGCATTTT	CASEGRDIRPQHF
TRBV10-3	NA	TRBJ2-2	NA	TGTGCCAGCAATTACACGTTCAGGGAGCTGTTTTTT	CASNYTFRELFF
TRBV25-1	once	TRBJ1-6	TRBD1	TGTGCCAGCAGAGGACAGGACGGGGGATCACCCCTCCACTTT	CASRGQDGGSPLHF
TRBV7-2	many	TRBJ1-6	NA	TGTGCCAGCAGCCGCTCTCGGGGGGGCGAGTCACCCCTCCACTTT	CASSRSRGGESPLHF
TRBV28	few	TRBJ1-5	NA	TGTGCCAGCAGGTTCCAGTCATACCAGCCCCAGCATTTT	CASRFQSYQPQHF
TRBV20-1	NA	TRBJ2-6	TRBD1	TGCAGTGCTTTCCCGACAGGGTGGGGGAAATCTGGGGCCAACGTCCTGACTTTC	CSAFPTGWGKSGANVLTF
TRBV7-9	NA	TRBJ1-4	NA	TGTGCCAGCAGCTTATTGGGGGGCGGGGATCTGTTTTTT	CASSLLGGGDLFF
TRBV20-1	NA	TRBJ2-5	TRBD2	TGCAGTGCTAGAGGGACTAGCGGGAGGGTGGAGACCCAGTACTTC	CSARGTSGRVETQYF
TRBV5-4	few	TRBJ1-2	NA	TGTGCCAGCAGCCCCATCGGGGCAGCCTATGGCTACACCTTC	CASSPIGAAYGYTF
TRBV7-9	NA	TRBJ1-6	NA	TGTGCCAGCAGCCTCGGGCCGAGTGGGTCACCCCTCCACTTT	CASSLGPSGSPLHF
TRBV7-2	many	TRBJ2-5	NA	TGTGCCAGCAGTCCTGAGTTGGCGAGGGCCCAGTACTTC	CASSPELARAQYF
TRBV10-3	many	TRBJ1-6	TRBD1	TGTGCCATCAGAGCAGACACAGGGGCCGGTTCACCCCTCCACTTT	CAIRADTGAGSPLHF
TRBV19	many	TRBJ2-6	NA	TGTGCCAGTAGGCAAACCAACGTCCTGACTTTC	CASRQTNVLTF
TRBV6-6	NA	TRBJ2-7	TRBD2	TGTGCCAGCAGTTATCTGCGGGAGTACGAGCAGTACTTC	CASSYLREYEQYF
TRBV10-3	once	TRBJ1-5	NA	TGTGCCATCAGGGGATTGGGGGGCAATCAGCCCCAGCATTTT	CAIRGLGGNQPQHF
TRBV7-7	few	TRBJ2-5	TRBD2	TGTGCCAGCAGCCCTCGGGGGGGCTACGAGACCCAGTACTTC	CASSPRGGYETQYF
TRBV7-8	many	TRBJ2-5	NA	TGTGCCAGCAGCTCTGCGTCGGTACGAGAGACCCAGTACTTC	CASSSASVRETQYF
TRBV7-9	many	TRBJ1-2	NA	TGTGCCAGCAGCAGGGGGGGTGTCTATGGCTACACCTTC	CASSRGGVYGYTF
TRBV5-6	NA	TRBJ1-1	TRBD1	TGTGCCAGCAGACTACTGGGACAGGGGAACACTGAAGCTTTCTTT	CASRLLGQGNTEAFF
TRBV7-9	NA	TRBJ1-5	TRBD1	TGTGCCAGCAGCTTGGGAGGGACAGGGGGCGCGGGACAGCCCCAGCATTTT	CASSLGGTGGAGQPQHF
TRBV10-3	NA	TRBJ1-2	NA	TGTGCCATCAGTCGCCCGACAGAAGGGCTTGGCTACACCTTC	CAISRPTEGLGYTF
TRBV19	NA	TRBJ1-5	TRBD1	TGTGCCAGTAGTACCCCAGGGGGTAATCAGCCCCAGCATTTT	CASSTPGGNQPQHF
TRBV6-1	many	TRBJ1-1	NA	TGTGCCAGCAGTGCCCCGGACCGTTTGAACACTGAAGCTTTCTTT	CASSAPDRLNTEAFF
TRBV30	NA	TRBJ1-6	NA	TGTGCCTGGAGTGTAAATTCACCCCTCCACTTT	CAWSVNSPLHF
TRBV5-4	NA	TRBJ1-1	NA	TGTGCCAGCAGCTTGATCGGACAGAACACTGAAGCTTTCTTT	CASSLIGQNTEAFF
TRBV5-1	NA	TRBJ1-6	NA	TGCGCCAGCAGCTTGGGGGTCTCCTATAATTCACCCCTCCAGTTT	CASSLGVSYNSPLQF
TRBV14	NA	TRBJ1-6	TRBD1	TGTGCCAGCAGCCTAGCGACAGGGTTTGGGAGCTCCTATAATTCACCCCTCCACTTT	CASSLATGFGSSYNSPLHF
TRBV14	many	TRBJ1-4	NA	TGTGCCAGCAGCCAAGATCGGGGCGGCAGCTTTAATGAAAAACTGTTTTTT	CASSQDRGGSFNEKLFF
TRBV28	NA	TRBJ1-6	NA	TGTGCCAGCACCAACGGGGGGCTTACTTCACCCCTCCACTTT	CASTNGGLTSPLHF
TRBV7-9	many	TRBJ1-4	NA	TGTGCCAGCAGCCTCTATTCGGGACAATGGGATGAAAAACTGTTTTTT	CASSLYSGQWDEKLFF
TRBV7-2	NA	TRBJ2-2	NA	TGTGCCGAGCAGCTCAGCAGGGAGCTGTTTTTT	CAEQLSRELFF
TRBV2	many	TRBJ2-7	NA	TGTGCCAGCAGCCCCCACGGGGACTACGAGCAGTACTTC	CASSPHGDYEQYF